This entry features one T cell receptor (beta chain) sequence. Antigen specificity is unknown. Germline CDR1 SGHTA, CDR2 FQGNSA. CDR3 length equals 17 residues. Trimming removed 5 bases from V and 1 base from J; junction bases left unmatched: 7. The record originates from a study of graft-versus-host responses after intestinal transplantation. About the research overall: Multivisceral, liver-intestinal, or isolated intestinal transplants were given to recipients. Whole-study results and caveats: Allografts of patients with graft-donor T cell macrochimerism showed high graft-versus-host to host-versus-graft clone ratios.

Measured with immunoSEQ multiplex PCR; TCRdb has only the in-frame clones, and not every one. Of some 18,000 clones in the sample, around 90% were seen once. The sample was PBMCs, taken roughly 54 weeks after transplant. The gene calls are TRBV7-2 and TRBJ2-1; TRBD2 aligns across 11 bases. The source is a human patient who received an intestinal transplant, so some T cells may come from the graft donor. CDR3 region: CASSPGLAEPSYNEQFF. CDR3 nucleotide sequence: TGTGCCAGCAGCCCGGGACTAGCGGAACCTTCCTACAATGAGCAGTTCTTC.